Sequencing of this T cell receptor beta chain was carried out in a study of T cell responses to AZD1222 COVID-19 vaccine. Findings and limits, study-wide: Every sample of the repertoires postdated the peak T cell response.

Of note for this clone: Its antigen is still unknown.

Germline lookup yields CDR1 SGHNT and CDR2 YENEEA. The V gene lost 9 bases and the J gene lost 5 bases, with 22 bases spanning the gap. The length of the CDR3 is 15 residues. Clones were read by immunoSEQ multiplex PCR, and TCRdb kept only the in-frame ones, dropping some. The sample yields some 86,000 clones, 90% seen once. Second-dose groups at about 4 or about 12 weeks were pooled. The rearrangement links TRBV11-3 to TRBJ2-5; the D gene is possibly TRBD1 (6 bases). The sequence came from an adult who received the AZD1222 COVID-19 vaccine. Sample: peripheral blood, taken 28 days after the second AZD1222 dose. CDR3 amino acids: CASSRAWGQRETQYF. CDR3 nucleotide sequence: TGTGCCAGTTCCAGAGCGTGGGGGCAGAGGGAGACCCAGTACTTC.